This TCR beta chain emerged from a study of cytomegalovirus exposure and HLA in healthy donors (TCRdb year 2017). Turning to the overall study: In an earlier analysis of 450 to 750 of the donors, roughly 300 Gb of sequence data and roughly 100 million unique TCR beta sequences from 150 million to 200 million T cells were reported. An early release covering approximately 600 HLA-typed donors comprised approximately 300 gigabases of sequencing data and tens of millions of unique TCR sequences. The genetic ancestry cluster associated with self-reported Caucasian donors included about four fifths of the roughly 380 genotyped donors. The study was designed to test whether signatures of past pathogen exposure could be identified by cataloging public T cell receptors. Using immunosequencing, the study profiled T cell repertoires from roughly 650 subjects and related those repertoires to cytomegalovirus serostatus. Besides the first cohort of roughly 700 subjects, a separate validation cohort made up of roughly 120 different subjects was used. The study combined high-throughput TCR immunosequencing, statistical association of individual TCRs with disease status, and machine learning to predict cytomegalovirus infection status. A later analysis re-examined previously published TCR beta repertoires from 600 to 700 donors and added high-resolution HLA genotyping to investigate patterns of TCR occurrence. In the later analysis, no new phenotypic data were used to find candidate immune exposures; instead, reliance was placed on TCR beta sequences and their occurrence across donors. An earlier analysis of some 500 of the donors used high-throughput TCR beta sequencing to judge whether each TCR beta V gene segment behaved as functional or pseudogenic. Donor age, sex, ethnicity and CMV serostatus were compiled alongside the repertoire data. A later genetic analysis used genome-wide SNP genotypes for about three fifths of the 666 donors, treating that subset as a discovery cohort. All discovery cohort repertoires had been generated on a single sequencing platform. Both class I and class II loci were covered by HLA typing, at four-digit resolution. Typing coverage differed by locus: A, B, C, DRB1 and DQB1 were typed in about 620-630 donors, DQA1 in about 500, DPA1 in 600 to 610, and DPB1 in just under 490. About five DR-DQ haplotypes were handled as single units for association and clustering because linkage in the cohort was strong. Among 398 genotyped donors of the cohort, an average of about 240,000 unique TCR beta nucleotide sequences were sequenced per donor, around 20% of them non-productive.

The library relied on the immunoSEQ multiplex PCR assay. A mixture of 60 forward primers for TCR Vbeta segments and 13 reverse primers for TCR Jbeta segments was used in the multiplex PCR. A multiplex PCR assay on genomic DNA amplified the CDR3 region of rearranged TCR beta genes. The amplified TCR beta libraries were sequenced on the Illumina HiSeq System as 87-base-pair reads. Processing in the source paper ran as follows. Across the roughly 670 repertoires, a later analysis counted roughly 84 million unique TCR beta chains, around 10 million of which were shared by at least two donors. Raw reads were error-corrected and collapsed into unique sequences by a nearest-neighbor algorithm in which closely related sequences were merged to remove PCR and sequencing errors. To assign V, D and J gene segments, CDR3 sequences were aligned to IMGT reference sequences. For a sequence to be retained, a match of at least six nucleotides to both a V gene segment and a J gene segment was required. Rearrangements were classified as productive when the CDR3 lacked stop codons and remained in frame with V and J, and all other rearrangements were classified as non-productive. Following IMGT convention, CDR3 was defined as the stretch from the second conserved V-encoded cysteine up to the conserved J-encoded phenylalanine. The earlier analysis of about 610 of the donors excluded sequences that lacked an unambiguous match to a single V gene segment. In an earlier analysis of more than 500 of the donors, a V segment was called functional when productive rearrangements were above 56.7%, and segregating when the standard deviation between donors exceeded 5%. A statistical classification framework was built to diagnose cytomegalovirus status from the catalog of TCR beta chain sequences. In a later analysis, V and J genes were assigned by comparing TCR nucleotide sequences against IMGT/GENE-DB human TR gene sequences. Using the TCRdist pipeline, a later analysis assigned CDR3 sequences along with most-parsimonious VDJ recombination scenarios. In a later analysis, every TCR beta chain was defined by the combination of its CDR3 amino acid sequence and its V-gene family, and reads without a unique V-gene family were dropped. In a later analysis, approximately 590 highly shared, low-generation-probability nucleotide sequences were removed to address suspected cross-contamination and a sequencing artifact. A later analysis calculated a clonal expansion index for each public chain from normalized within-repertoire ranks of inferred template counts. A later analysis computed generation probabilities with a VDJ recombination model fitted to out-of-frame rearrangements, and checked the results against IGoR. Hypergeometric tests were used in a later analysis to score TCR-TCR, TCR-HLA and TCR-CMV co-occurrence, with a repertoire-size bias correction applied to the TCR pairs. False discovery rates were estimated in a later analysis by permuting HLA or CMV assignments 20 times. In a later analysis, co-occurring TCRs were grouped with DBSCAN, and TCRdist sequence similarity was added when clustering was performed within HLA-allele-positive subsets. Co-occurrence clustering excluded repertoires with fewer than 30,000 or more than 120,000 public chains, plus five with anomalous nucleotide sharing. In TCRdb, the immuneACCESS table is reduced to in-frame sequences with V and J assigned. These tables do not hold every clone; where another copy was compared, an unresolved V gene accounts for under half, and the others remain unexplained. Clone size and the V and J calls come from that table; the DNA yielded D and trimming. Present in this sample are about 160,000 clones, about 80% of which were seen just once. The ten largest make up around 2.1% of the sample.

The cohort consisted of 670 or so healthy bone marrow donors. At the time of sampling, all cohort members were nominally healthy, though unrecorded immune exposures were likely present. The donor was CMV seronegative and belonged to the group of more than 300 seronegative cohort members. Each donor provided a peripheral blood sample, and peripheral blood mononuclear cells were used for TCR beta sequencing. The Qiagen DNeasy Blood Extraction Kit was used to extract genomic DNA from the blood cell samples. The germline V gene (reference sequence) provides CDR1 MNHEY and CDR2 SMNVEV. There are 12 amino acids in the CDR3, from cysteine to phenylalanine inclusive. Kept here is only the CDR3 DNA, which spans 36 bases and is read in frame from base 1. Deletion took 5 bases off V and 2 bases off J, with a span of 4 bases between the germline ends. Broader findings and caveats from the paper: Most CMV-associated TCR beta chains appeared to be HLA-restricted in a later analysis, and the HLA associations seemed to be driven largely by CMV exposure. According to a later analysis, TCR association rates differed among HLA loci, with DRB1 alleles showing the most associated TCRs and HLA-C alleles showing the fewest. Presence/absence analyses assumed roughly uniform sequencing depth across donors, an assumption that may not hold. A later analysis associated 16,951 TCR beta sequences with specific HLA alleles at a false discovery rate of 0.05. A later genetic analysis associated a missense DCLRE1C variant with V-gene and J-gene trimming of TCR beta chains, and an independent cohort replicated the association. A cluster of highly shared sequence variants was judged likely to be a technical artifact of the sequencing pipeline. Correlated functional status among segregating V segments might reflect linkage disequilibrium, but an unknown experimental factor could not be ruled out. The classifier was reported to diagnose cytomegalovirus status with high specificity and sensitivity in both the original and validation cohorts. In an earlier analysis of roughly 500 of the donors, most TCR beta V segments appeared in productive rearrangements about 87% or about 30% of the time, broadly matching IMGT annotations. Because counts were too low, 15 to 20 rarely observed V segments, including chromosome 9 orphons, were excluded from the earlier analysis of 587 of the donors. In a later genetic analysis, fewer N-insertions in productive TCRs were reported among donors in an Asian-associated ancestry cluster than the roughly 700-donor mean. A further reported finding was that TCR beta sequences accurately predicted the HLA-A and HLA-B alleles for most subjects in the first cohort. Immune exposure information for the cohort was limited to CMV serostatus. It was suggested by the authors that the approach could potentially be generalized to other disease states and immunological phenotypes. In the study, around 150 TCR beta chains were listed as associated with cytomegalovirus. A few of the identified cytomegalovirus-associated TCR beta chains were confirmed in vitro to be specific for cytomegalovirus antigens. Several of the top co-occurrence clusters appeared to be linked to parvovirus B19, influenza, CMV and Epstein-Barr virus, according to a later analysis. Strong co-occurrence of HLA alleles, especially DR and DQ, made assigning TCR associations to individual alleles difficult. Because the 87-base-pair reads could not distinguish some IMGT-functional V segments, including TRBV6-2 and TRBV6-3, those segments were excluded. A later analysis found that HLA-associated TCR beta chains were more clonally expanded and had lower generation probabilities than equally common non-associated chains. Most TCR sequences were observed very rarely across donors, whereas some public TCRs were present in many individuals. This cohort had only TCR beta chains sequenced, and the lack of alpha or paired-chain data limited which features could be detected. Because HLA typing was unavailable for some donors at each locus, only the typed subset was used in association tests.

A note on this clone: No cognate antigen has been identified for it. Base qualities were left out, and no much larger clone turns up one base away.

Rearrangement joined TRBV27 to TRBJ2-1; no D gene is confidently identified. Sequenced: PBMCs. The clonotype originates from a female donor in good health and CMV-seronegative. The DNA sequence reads TGTGCCAGCAGTCCAACCTACAATGAGCAGTTCTTC. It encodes CASSPTYNEQFF.